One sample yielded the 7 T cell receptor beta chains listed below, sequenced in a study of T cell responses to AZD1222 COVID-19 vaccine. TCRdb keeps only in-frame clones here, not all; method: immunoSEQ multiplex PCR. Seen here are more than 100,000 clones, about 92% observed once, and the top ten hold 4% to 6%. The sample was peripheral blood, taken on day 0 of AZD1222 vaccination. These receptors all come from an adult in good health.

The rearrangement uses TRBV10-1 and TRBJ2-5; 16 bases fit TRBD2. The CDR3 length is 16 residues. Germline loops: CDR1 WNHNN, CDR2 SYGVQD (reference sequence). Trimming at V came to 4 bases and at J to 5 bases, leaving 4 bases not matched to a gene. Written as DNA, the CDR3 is TGCGCCAGCAGTGCGGGACTAGCGGGGGGGCGTGAGACCCAGTACTTC. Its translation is CASSAGLAGGRETQYF.

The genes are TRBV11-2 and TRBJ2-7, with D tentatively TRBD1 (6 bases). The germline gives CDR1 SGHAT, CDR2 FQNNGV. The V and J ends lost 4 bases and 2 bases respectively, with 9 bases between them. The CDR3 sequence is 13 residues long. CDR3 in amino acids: CASSSGQTYEQYF. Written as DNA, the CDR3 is TGTGCCAGCAGCTCCGGACAGACCTACGAGCAGTACTTC.

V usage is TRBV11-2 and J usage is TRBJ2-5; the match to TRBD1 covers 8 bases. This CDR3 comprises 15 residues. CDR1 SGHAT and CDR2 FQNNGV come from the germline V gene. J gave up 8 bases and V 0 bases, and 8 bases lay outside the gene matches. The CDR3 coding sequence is TGTGCCAGCAGCTTAGACAACAGGGGGGCCGTAACCCAGTACTTC. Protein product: CASSLDNRGAVTQYF.

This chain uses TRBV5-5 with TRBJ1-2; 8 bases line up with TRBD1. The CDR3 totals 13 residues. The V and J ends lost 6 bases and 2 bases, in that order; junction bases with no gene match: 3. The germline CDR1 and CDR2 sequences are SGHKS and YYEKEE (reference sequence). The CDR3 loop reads CASNRDRNYGYTF. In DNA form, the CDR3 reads TGTGCCAGCAACCGGGACAGGAACTATGGCTACACCTTC.

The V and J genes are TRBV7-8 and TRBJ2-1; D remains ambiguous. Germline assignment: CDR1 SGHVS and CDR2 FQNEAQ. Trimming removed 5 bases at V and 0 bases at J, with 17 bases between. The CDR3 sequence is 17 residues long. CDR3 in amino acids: CASSRIRSLSSYNEQFF. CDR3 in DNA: TGTGCCAGCAGCCGCATTAGGAGCCTTAGCTCCTACAATGAGCAGTTCTTC.

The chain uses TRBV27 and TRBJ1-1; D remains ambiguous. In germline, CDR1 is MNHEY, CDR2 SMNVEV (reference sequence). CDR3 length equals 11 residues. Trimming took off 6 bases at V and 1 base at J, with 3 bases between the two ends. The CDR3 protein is CASRKNTEAFF. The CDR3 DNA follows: TGTGCCAGCAGAAAGAACACTGAAGCTTTCTTT.

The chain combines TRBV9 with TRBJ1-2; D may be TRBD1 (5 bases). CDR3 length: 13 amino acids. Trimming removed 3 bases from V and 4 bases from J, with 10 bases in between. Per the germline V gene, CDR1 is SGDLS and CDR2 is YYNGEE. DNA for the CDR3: TGTGCCAGCAGCGCCGACCAGGGCTATGGCTACACCTTC. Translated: CASSADQGYGYTF. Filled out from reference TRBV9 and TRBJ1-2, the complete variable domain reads DSGVTQTPKHLITATGQRVTLRCSPRSGDLSVYWYQQSLDQGLQFLIQYYNGEERAKGNILERFSAQQFPDLHSELNLSSLELGDSALYFCASSADQGYGYTFGSGTRLTVV.